This T cell receptor beta chain was profiled in a study of T cell responses to AZD1222 COVID-19 vaccine. For the study at large: Second-dose timings of about 4 or about 12 weeks were pooled. General study results and limits: Clonal diversity was possibly underestimated, and the donors were mostly white British, with more females. Spike-specific TCR breadth and depth were elevated following two AZD1222 doses.

On this clone itself: Its specificity is unknown.

The V end was cut by 2 bases, the J end by 2 bases, with 10 bases between. Looked up from germline, CDR1 is MGHRA and CDR2 is YSYEKL. The CDR3 has 15 residues. Produced via immunoSEQ multiplex PCR; TCRdb's table is partial and in-frame only. The sample records more than 95,000 clones, 88% being singletons. The chain has TRBV4-1 and TRBJ1-5; no definite D call. The sample was peripheral blood, taken on day 0 of AZD1222 vaccination. The origin of this receptor is an adult in good health. The CDR3 sequence is CASSQSPVGNQPQHF. The CDR3 DNA sequence: TGCGCCAGCAGCCAATCCCCGGTTGGCAATCAGCCCCAGCATTTT.